The clone carrying this T cell receptor (beta chain) was seen a few times. The data belong to a study of CD8+CD57+ T cells in acquired aplastic anemia. Overall study context: Sorting CD4+ and CD8+ cells gave DNA averaging about 3.1 ug.

TCR beta VDJ and CDR3 were profiled, and genomic DNA was the template. TCRdb itself ran the reads through MiXCR, one entry per CDR3 protein. This table holds around 80,000 distinct CDR3 sequences, roughly 72% found once. An expansion of CD8+CD57+ cells by flow cytometry had been shown in patients chosen for sequencing. Therapy had not been given to patients before blood sampling. The germline gives CDR1 KGHDR, CDR2 SFDVKD. This CDR3 comprises 17 residues. V was pared by 4 bases and J by 6 bases, with 8 bases of the junction left unmatched. This TCR came from a human donor with aplastic anemia. This rearrangement joins TRBV24-1 to TRBJ2-1, with TRBD2 identical over 13 bases. The sample consisted of sorted CD4+, CD8+, or CD8+CD57+ T cells (not recorded which) from PBMCs. The CDR3 region has the DNA TGTGCCACCAGTGACCGAATCGGACTAGCGGGAGTCAATGAGCAGTTCTTC. Its translation is CATSDRIGLAGVNEQFF.